This TCR beta chain was retrieved from a study of blood T cell repertoires in COVID-19. Across the whole study: Some COVID-19 samples were acute and others convalescent; all came from the United States, Italy and Spain. T cells, B-cell-depleted T cells, or PBMCs supplied cDNA or gDNA.

The CDR3 has 16 residues. Trimming removed 6 bases from V and 1 base from J; junction bases left unmatched: 11. The germline gives CDR1 SGHAT, CDR2 FQNNGV. Authors' processing steps: Quantification of nucleated cells was approximated via reference gene primer amplification. Profiled with immunoSEQ multiplex PCR; TCRdb holds only in-frame clones, not every one. Clonal size and the V and J genes are those of that table, whereas D and trimming came from the DNA. The profile shows roughly 87,000 clones, about 88% of them singletons. The gene calls are TRBV11-2 and TRBJ2-7, with 8 bases identical to TRBD2. The source is a woman aged 80 or over with active COVID-19. Specimen: peripheral blood. The CDR3 DNA sequence: TGTGCCAGCAGACCTTATAGCGGGACTCTTTCCTACGAGCAGTACTTC. Translated: CASRPYSGTLSYEQYF.